This T cell receptor beta chain was documented in a study of blood T cell repertoires in COVID-19. Measured with immunoSEQ multiplex PCR; TCRdb has only the in-frame clones, and not every one. The table lists 88,000 or so clones, approximately 82% of them singletons. Trimming took 2 bases from V and 0 from J; bases not matched to a gene: 6. The CDR3 loop spans 17 amino acids. Germline CDR1 and CDR2: LNHDA and SQIVND (reference sequence). This TCR was sampled from a human donor in a cohort sampled during active COVID-19. Source material: peripheral blood. J is TRBJ1-3 and V is TRBV19; TRBD1 matches 8 bases. CDR3 nucleotide sequence: TGTGCCAGTAGTATACTGGCAGGGGGCCTCTCTGGAAACACCATATATTTT. Translation gives CASSILAGGLSGNTIYF.